The clone carrying this T cell receptor beta chain was counted only a few times. Its specificity is unknown. These data belong to a study of T cells in Graves' hyperthyroidism and ophthalmopathy. General study results and limits: Onset of ophthalmopathy came a median approximately 6.9 months after the model predicted it. Appearing also in blood were most of the thyroid clonotypes expanded above 0.001.

The CDR3 regions of TCR beta were amplified from RNA transcripts. Initially, a first-round RT-PCR of the TCR CDR3 employed the HTBI primer set. MiXCR, run by TCRdb on the multiplex PCR reads, gives a single entry per CDR3 protein. The sample lists 250,000 to 300,000 distinct CDR3 sequences; about a sixth were seen once. Uncontrolled infections, other autoimmune diseases, pregnancy or lactation led to exclusion of patients. Trimming removed 4 bases at V and 4 bases at J, with 23 bases between. CDR1 is LGHNA and CDR2 is YNFKEQ in the germline V gene. CDR3 length: 17 residues. The chain combines TRBV4-2 with TRBJ2-7; weak D call: TRBD1 (6 bases). The TCR sequence derives from a woman aged 55-75 years with Graves' ophthalmopathy. Sequenced material: blood. The CDR3 nucleotides are TGTGCCAGCAGCCCAAGTAAGGGGGACGTCCTAGGGTACGAGCAGTACTTC. Protein: CASSPSKGDVLGYEQYF.